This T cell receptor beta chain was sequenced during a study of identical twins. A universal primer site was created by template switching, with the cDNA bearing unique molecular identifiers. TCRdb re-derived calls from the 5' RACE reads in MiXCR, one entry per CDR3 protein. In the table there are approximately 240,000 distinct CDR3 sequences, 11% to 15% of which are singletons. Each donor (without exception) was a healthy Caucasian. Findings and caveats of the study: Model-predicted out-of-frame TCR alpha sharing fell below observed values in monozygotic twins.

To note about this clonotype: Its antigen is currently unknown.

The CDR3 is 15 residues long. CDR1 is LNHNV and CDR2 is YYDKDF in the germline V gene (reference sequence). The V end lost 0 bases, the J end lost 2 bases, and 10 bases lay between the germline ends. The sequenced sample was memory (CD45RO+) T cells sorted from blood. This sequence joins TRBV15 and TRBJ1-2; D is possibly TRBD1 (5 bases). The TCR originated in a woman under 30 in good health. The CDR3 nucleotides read TGTGCCACCAGCAGAGATAGGGGCGCGAACTATGGCTACACCTTC. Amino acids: CATSRDRGANYGYTF.